Listed here are 17 T cell receptor beta chains from one sample, sequenced in a study of cytomegalovirus exposure and HLA in healthy donors. The PCR used 60 Vbeta and 13 Jbeta primers. TCRdb keeps only in-frame clones here, not all; method: immunoSEQ multiplex PCR. The sample shows 150,000 to 200,000 clones, and almost 0.75% sits with its ten largest clones. The sample was PBMCs. All receptors derive from a boy between 5 and 17 years old in good health and CMV-seronegative.

This chain links TRBV27 with TRBJ1-2, with D uncertain. Trimming took 6 bases from V and 6 from J, leaving 14 bases between them. Germline lookup yields CDR1 MNHEY and CDR2 SMNVEV (reference sequence). The CDR3 is 13 amino acids. This chain's CDR3 is CASSLSSEDGYTF. CDR3 in DNA: TGTGCCAGCAGCCTTTCCTCAGAGGATGGCTACACCTTC.

V usage is TRBV27 and J usage is TRBJ1-2; D not certain. Trimming stripped 4 bases from V and 6 bases from J, with 9 bases between. Germline assignment: CDR1 MNHEY and CDR2 SMNVEV (reference sequence). The CDR3 loop spans 12 amino acids. The CDR3 DNA reads TGTGCCAGCAGTTCCGGGTGGGATGGCTACACCTTC. Its translation is CASSSGWDGYTF.

CDR3 nucleotide sequence: TGTGCCAGCAGCCAAGGTGAGAGAGATACGCAGTATTTT. As protein: CASSQGERDTQYF. The chain is built from TRBV4-2 and TRBJ2-3; D not certain. Trimming cost V 1 base and J 5 bases, with 7 bases left between them. This CDR3 spans 13 amino acids. Looked up from germline, CDR1 is LGHNA and CDR2 is YNFKEQ.

The chain links TRBV19 to TRBJ1-1; maybe TRBD1 (5 bases). Per the germline V gene, CDR1 is LNHDA and CDR2 is SQIVND (reference sequence). CDR3 length: 14 amino acids. Between the trimmed V and J ends, which lost 2 bases and 4 bases, there was a span of 11 bases. The CDR3 DNA follows: TGTGCCAGTAGTATACCAGGGTGGGTCACTGAAGCTTTCTTT. Residues: CASSIPGWVTEAFF.

The rearrangement links TRBV5-6 to TRBJ1-2, with unresolved D. The CDR3 consists of 14 residues. Looked up from germline, CDR1 is SGHDT and CDR2 is YYEEEE. Trimming took 4 bases from V and 5 from J, leaving 15 bases between them. The CDR3 region has the DNA TGTGCCAGCAGCGAACAAGAAGGAGTTTATGGCTACACCTTC. Translation: CASSEQEGVYGYTF. Based on the CDR3 plus reference TRBV5-6 and TRBJ1-2, the full variable domain is DAGVTQSPTHLIKTRGQQVTLRCSPKSGHDTVSWYQQALGQGPQFIFQYYEEEERQRGNFPDRFSGHQFPNYSSELNVNALLLGDSALYLCASSEQEGVYGYTFGSGTRLTVV.

As regards this clone: A read error may account for a junction end that differs from germline. V usage is TRBV2 and J usage is TRBJ1-6; unclear D gene. This CDR3 contains 13 residues. From germline, CDR1 is SNHLY and CDR2 FYNNEI. DNA for the CDR3: TGTGCCAGCACTGAAAAGCAGGTTTCACCCCTCCACTTT. It yields the protein CASTEKQVSPLHF.

The rearrangement uses TRBV29-1 and TRBJ1-5; D remains unclear. V lost 6 bases to trimming and J lost 1 base, with 10 bases between them. Germline V lookup: CDR1 SQVTM, CDR2 ANQGSEA. This CDR3 region has 13 residues. As DNA, the CDR3 is TGCAGCGTCCTAGGTGGAAGCAATCAGCCCCAGCATTTT. Translated, it gives CSVLGGSNQPQHF. Combining the CDR3 with reference TRBV29-1 and TRBJ1-5 gives the whole variable domain SAVISQKPSRDICQRGTSLTIQCQVDSQVTMMFWYRQQPGQSLTLIATANQGSEATYESGFVIDKFPISRPNLTFSTLTVSNMSPEDSSIYLCSVLGGSNQPQHFGDGTRLSIL.

The chain is built from TRBV7-2 and TRBJ2-1, with 10 bases fitting TRBD1. The V and J ends lost 2 bases and 5 bases, in that order; junction bases with no gene match: 3. The germline V gene encodes CDR1 SGHTA and CDR2 FQGNSA. The CDR3 contains 15 residues. The CDR3 is CASSLRDRGNNEQFF. The DNA of the CDR3 is TGTGCCAGCAGCTTAAGGGACAGGGGTAACAATGAGCAGTTCTTC.

The rearrangement uses TRBV15 and TRBJ1-1; perhaps TRBD1 as D (6 bases). The CDR3 is 12 amino acids. Germline lookup yields CDR1 LNHNV and CDR2 YYDKDF (reference sequence). V lost 4 bases to trimming and J lost 7 bases, with 10 bases between them. The DNA for the CDR3 is TGTGCCACCAGCACGGACAGCAGTGAAGCTTTCTTT. This encodes CATSTDSSEAFF.

The V call is TRBV6-6, the J call TRBJ2-1; 7 bases align to TRBD1. The J segment lost 0 bases and the V segment lost 6 bases, leaving 5 bases of the junction unmatched. The CDR3 runs to 15 residues. The germline V gene encodes CDR1 MNHNY and CDR2 SVGAGI (reference sequence). CDR3 sequence reads: CASRRQGSSYNEQFF. Here the CDR3 DNA reads TGTGCCAGCAGGCGACAGGGCAGCTCCTACAATGAGCAGTTCTTC.

For this clone: This CDR3 is also generated by other DNA sequences in the sample. The genes are TRBV7-9 and TRBJ2-3, with 9 bases fitting TRBD2. The CDR3 is 16 amino acids. V shed 5 bases, J shed 4 bases, and the junction held 10 bases outside the gene matches. The germline gives CDR1 SEHNR, CDR2 FQNEAQ (reference sequence). CDR3 region: CASSPWAGGLADTQYF. The CDR3 nucleotides read TGTGCCAGCAGCCCCTGGGCGGGGGGGCTTGCAGATACGCAGTATTTT.

This rearrangement joins TRBV4-1 to TRBJ1-5; the D gene is possibly TRBD1 (6 bases). V was pared by 2 bases and J by 5 bases, with 13 bases between. Germline CDR1 is MGHRA and CDR2 is YSYEKL. The CDR3 spans 15 residues. CDR3 coding DNA: TGCGCCAGCAGCCAATTTTGGACAGTCCATCAGCCCCAGCATTTT. Amino acid sequence: CASSQFWTVHQPQHF.

The chain is built from TRBV7-9 and TRBJ2-7; 9 bases fit TRBD2. Looked up from germline, CDR1 is SEHNR and CDR2 is FQNEAQ (reference sequence). V lost 4 bases, J lost 4 bases, and 14 bases stayed unmatched. The CDR3 totals 17 residues. The CDR3 spells CASSSPTHGTSFYEQYF. In DNA form, the CDR3 reads TGTGCCAGCAGCTCCCCTACCCACGGGACTAGCTTTTACGAGCAGTACTTC.

The rearrangement uses TRBV15 and TRBJ1-6; D not resolved. The V gene lost 4 bases and the J gene lost 6 bases, with 7 bases spanning the gap. The V gene's germline CDR1 is LNHNV and CDR2 YYDKDF (reference sequence). The CDR3 loop spans 13 amino acids. CDR3 region: CATSTQFNSPLHF. The CDR3, as DNA: TGTGCCACCAGCACACAGTTTAATTCACCCCTCCACTTT.

The chain uses TRBV20-1 and TRBJ2-5, with D unclear. Trimming pared 8 bases from V and 1 base from J, leaving 5 bases between. This CDR3 comprises 10 residues. The germline V gene has CDR1 DFQATT and CDR2 SNEGSKA (reference sequence). CDR3 sequence reads: CSLPQETQYF. CDR3 DNA: TGCAGTCTCCCCCAAGAGACCCAGTACTTC.

V usage is TRBV6-1 and J usage is TRBJ1-6, with TRBD1 identical over 7 bases. CDR3 length: 15 amino acids. The junction had 1 base not matched to a gene; V was cut back by 0 bases and J by 5 bases. Germline values: CDR1 MNHNS, CDR2 SASEGT. CDR3 protein: CASSEATGNNSPLHF. The CDR3, as DNA: TGTGCCAGCAGTGAAGCGACAGGGAATAATTCACCCCTCCACTTT.

The genes are TRBV25-1 and TRBJ1-1, with a weak D call TRBD1 (6 bases). Germline CDR1 and CDR2: MGHDK and SYGVNS. This CDR3 contains 15 residues. With 6 bases removed from V and 0 bases from J, the gap between germline ends came to 14 bases. As DNA, the CDR3 is TGTGCCAGCAGCCCTCAGGGGAAGCTGAACACTGAAGCTTTCTTT. Translation: CASSPQGKLNTEAFF.